Shown below are 30 T cell receptor beta chains from a single sample sequenced in a study of cytomegalovirus exposure and HLA in healthy donors (dated by TCRdb to about 2017). Receptor libraries were prepared by the immunoSEQ multiplex PCR assay. For the multiplex PCR, a mixture combining 60 forward primers for TCR Vbeta segments and 13 reverse primers for TCR Jbeta segments was used. Here the immuneACCESS table is served through TCRdb, limited to in-frame sequences with V and J called. Missing clones are a known gap in these copies; in checked studies unresolved V genes cover under half, and the rest lacks a known reason. The table for this sample lists about 190,000 clones; 78% of them were counted only once. The top ten constitute 4.5% to 7.5% of the sample. Material for sequencing was PBMCs. These receptors originate from a woman aged 30 to 39 in good health and CMV-seropositive.

This chain connects TRBV27 to TRBJ2-7; TRBD2 might be the D (6 bases). Germline V gene data show CDR1 as MNHEY and CDR2 as SMNVEV (reference sequence). Trimming shortened V by 7 bases and J by 0 bases, and 19 bases separated the two germline ends. There are 16 residues in the CDR3. In DNA form, the CDR3 reads TGTGCCAGCAAGGCGATCCCGGGAGCCGACTCCTACGAGCAGTACTTC. This sequence encodes CASKAIPGADSYEQYF.

The chain recombines TRBV27 with TRBJ1-1; the match to TRBD1 covers 9 bases. The J segment lost 4 bases and the V segment lost 4 bases, leaving 7 bases of the junction unmatched. The germline CDR1 and CDR2 sequences are MNHEY and SMNVEV (reference sequence). The CDR3 runs 15 residues. CDR3 region: CASSSGTGSTTEAFF. The CDR3 region has the DNA TGTGCCAGCAGTTCCGGGACAGGGTCTACCACTGAAGCTTTCTTT.

The rearrangement uses TRBV29-1 and TRBJ1-1, with 7 bases identical to TRBD1. V lost 6 bases, J lost 0 bases, and 4 bases stayed unmatched. The germline gives CDR1 SQVTM, CDR2 ANQGSEA. This CDR3 is 13 amino acids long. Written as DNA, the CDR3 is TGCAGCGTCCTGACAGGGCTGAACACTGAAGCTTTCTTT. The encoded protein is CSVLTGLNTEAFF.

The chain employs TRBV13 and TRBJ2-5, with D possibly matching TRBD2 (5 bases). The germline gives CDR1 PRHDT, CDR2 FYEKMQ (reference sequence). V was shortened by 8 bases and J by 4 bases, with 14 bases between the two germline ends. This CDR3 spans 13 amino acids. For the CDR3, the DNA is TGTGCCAGCCGATTTGGTCTAGCAGAGACCCAGTACTTC. Its translation is CASRFGLAETQYF.

The chain employs TRBV6-5 and TRBJ1-2, with 9 bases fitting TRBD1. Germline values: CDR1 MNHEY, CDR2 SVGAGI. This CDR3 contains 14 residues. The trim removed 5 bases at V and 5 bases at J, leaving 6 bases unmatched. CDR3 residues: CASSRDREGYGYTF. The CDR3 DNA reads as TGTGCCAGCAGTAGGGACAGGGAAGGGTATGGCTACACCTTC.

This chain links TRBV6-6 with TRBJ2-5; maybe TRBD2 (6 bases). From germline, CDR1 is MNHNY and CDR2 SVGAGI (reference sequence). The CDR3 contains 13 residues. V was cut by 6 bases and J by 4 bases, with 12 bases left in between. The CDR3 reads CASRATRLETQYF. The DNA for the CDR3 is TGTGCCAGCAGAGCGACTAGACTAGAGACCCAGTACTTC.

The chain uses TRBV10-3 and TRBJ2-2, with D possibly matching TRBD2 (6 bases). The CDR3 has 13 amino acids. CDR1 is ENHRY and CDR2 is SYGVKD in the germline V gene. Trimming removed 8 bases at V and 1 base at J, with 8 bases between. Here the CDR3 reads CAIRGVNTGELFF. CDR3 nucleotide sequence: TGTGCCATCCGCGGGGTGAACACCGGGGAGCTGTTTTTT.

The CDR3 loop reads CSAQTGDYEQYF. In DNA form, the CDR3 reads TGCAGCGCTCAGACAGGAGACTACGAGCAGTACTTC. V and J are TRBV29-1 and TRBJ2-7; a weak D match, TRBD1 (6 bases). The germline V gene has CDR1 SQVTM and CDR2 ANQGSEA. There are 12 residues in the CDR3. The V and J ends lost 7 bases and 3 bases respectively, with 13 bases between them.

The V call is TRBV2, the J call TRBJ2-2, with TRBD2 matching over 10 bases. V shed 5 bases, J shed 5 bases, and the junction held 2 bases outside the gene matches. Germline V lookup: CDR1 SNHLY, CDR2 FYNNEI. CDR3 length: 14 amino acids. This chain's CDR3 is CASSPSGSTGELFF. The CDR3 coding sequence is TGTGCCAGCAGTCCTAGCGGGAGTACCGGGGAGCTGTTTTTT.

The chain recombines TRBV29-1 with TRBJ2-1; tentative D call: TRBD2 (6 bases). Germline assignment: CDR1 SQVTM and CDR2 ANQGSEA. Trimming stripped 4 bases from V and 3 bases from J, with 10 bases between. The CDR3 covers 13 residues. CDR3 nucleotides: TGCAGCGTTGGTGCGGGATTCTACAATGAGCAGTTCTTC. It is translated as CSVGAGFYNEQFF.

This clone appeared a few times. The chain recombines TRBV4-3 with TRBJ2-2, with TRBD2 matching 12 bases. Per the germline V gene, CDR1 is LGHNA and CDR2 is YSLEER. The CDR3 has 17 amino acids. With 2 bases clipped from V and 7 bases from J, the junction kept 8 bases outside the gene matches. CDR3 amino acids: CASSQLAGGDRGGELFF. CDR3 in DNA: TGCGCCAGCAGCCAACTAGCGGGGGGGGATCGAGGCGGGGAGCTGTTTTTT.

The genes are TRBV2 and TRBJ1-1; D is ambiguous. The germline V and J ends were trimmed by 5 bases and 0 bases, with 10 bases remaining between them. CDR1 is SNHLY, CDR2 FYNNEI, per germline. This CDR3 is 14 amino acids long. The CDR3, as DNA: TGTGCCAGCAGTCCCCCGGGGATGAACACTGAAGCTTTCTTT. It encodes CASSPPGMNTEAFF.

The chain has TRBV19 and TRBJ2-2; D may be TRBD2 (5 bases). V lost 6 bases, J lost 6 bases, and 17 bases lay in between. CDR3 length: 15 residues. Germline CDR1 and CDR2: LNHDA and SQIVND (reference sequence). CDR3 nucleotides: TGTGCCAGTAGCCCGGACTTCCGTAGCGCCGGGGAGCTGTTTTTT. It encodes CASSPDFRSAGELFF.

The CDR3 nucleotides read TGTGCCAGCAGCATCGGCACAGGGTACAGGACTGGTGAGCAGTACTTC. The encoded protein is CASSIGTGYRTGEQYF. The J gene is TRBJ2-7, the V gene TRBV21-1; the DNA was not compared with TRBD1, the D call given in the table. TRBV21-1 counts as a pseudogene. This CDR3 is built from 16 residues.

The chain combines TRBV25-1 with TRBJ2-5, with D possibly matching TRBD2 (6 bases). Trimming cost V 3 bases and J 3 bases, with 23 bases left between them. The CDR3 is 18 residues long. Germline CDR1 and CDR2: MGHDK and SYGVNS. CDR3 nucleotide sequence: TGTGCCAGCAGTGATCGGGACTTCACTGGGAGGCGAAAAGAGACCCAGTACTTC. It specifies CASSDRDFTGRRKETQYF.

The V gene is TRBV19, the J gene TRBJ1-1; 7 bases are shared with TRBD1. The V gene's germline CDR1 is LNHDA and CDR2 SQIVND (reference sequence). Trimming took 10 bases from V and 3 from J; bases not matched to a gene: 17. This CDR3 comprises 16 residues. The CDR3 protein is CATPKRGGAGDTEAFF. The CDR3 DNA is TGTGCCACCCCTAAGCGAGGGGGCGCCGGGGACACTGAAGCTTTCTTT. The entire variable domain, with the rest obtained from reference TRBV19 and TRBJ1-1, is as follows: DGGITQSPKYLFRKEGQNVTLSCEQNLNHDAMYWYRQDPGQGLRLIYYSQIVNDFQKGDIAEGYSVSREKKESFPLTVTSAQKNPTAFYLCATPKRGGAGDTEAFFGQGTRLTVV.

The chain has TRBV11-2 and TRBJ2-7; 13 positions match TRBD2. CDR3 length: 15 amino acids. CDR1 is SGHAT, CDR2 FQNNGV, per germline. V lost 2 bases and J lost 9; bases outside the gene matches: 7. This CDR3 is CASSLSTSGRAAQYF. The CDR3 DNA follows: TGTGCCAGCAGCTTAAGTACTAGCGGGAGGGCTGCGCAGTACTTC.

The rearrangement joins TRBV9 to TRBJ2-7, with D perhaps matching TRBD2 (6 bases). This CDR3 has 15 amino acids. Germline loops: CDR1 SGDLS, CDR2 YYNGEE. Trimming removed 1 base at V and 2 bases at J, with 13 bases between. CDR3 coding DNA: TGTGCCAGCAGCGTATCGGGCGGGAACACCTACGAGCAGTACTTC. It codes for CASSVSGGNTYEQYF.

The CDR3, as DNA: TGCGCCAGCAGCAGGACAGCGCCCGAGGAGCAGTACTTC. This encodes CASSRTAPEEQYF. V and J are TRBV5-1 and TRBJ2-7; TRBD1 is a possible D gene (6 bases). The germline gives CDR1 SGHRS, CDR2 YFSETQ. This CDR3 has 13 amino acids. V lost 4 bases and J 7 bases, leaving 15 bases between the germline ends.

The rearrangement links TRBV7-9 to TRBJ1-1; the D gene is possibly TRBD1 (6 bases). Germline V lookup: CDR1 SEHNR, CDR2 FQNEAQ (reference sequence). The CDR3 extends over 15 amino acids. V lost 5 bases and J 3 bases, leaving 16 bases between the germline ends. The chain's CDR3 is CASSPLRDTYTEAFF. The CDR3 region has the DNA TGTGCCAGCAGCCCACTCCGGGACACCTACACTGAAGCTTTCTTT.

This clone was recorded once. This rearrangement joins TRBV6-1 to TRBJ2-7, with 8 bases matching TRBD1. The CDR3 runs to 13 residues. The V segment lost 7 bases and the J segment 4 bases; nucleotides outside the gene matches: 6. Germline V gene sequence: CDR1 MNHNS, CDR2 SASEGT. CDR3 in amino acids: CASTKGQVYEQYF. CDR3 in DNA: TGTGCCAGCACTAAGGGACAGGTATACGAGCAGTACTTC.

The chain links TRBV5-1 to TRBJ2-1; 7 positions match TRBD1. The CDR3 has 16 residues. Germline V gives CDR1 SGHRS, CDR2 YFSETQ. V gave up 6 bases and J gave up 2 bases; unmatched junction bases: 11. The CDR3: CASNLDRDPPYNEQFF. The CDR3 DNA sequence: TGCGCCAGCAACCTTGACAGGGATCCACCCTACAATGAGCAGTTCTTC.

This chain links TRBV11-1 with TRBJ1-1; 8 bases match TRBD1. The CDR3 runs to 15 residues. CDR1 is SGHAT and CDR2 is FQDESV in the germline V gene (reference sequence). V was pared by 1 base and J by 8 bases, with 9 bases of the junction left unmatched. The CDR3 DNA follows: TGTGCCAGCAGCTTAGGACAGGGGAACGGAAAGGAAGCTTTCTTT. This gives the protein CASSLGQGNGKEAFF.

The genes are TRBV6-6 and TRBJ1-2; D is unclear. The germline V gene has CDR1 MNHNY and CDR2 SVGAGI (reference sequence). Deletions cut 7 bases from V and 6 bases from J, with 12 bases between. The CDR3 covers 12 residues. The CDR3 loop reads CASTRPGDGYTF. CDR3 bases: TGTGCCAGCACGAGGCCCGGGGATGGCTACACCTTC.

This chain uses TRBV5-4 with TRBJ2-3; D perhaps matches TRBD2 (6 bases). Germline-derived CDR1 and CDR2 are SGHNT and YYREEE (reference sequence). The V gene lost 4 bases and the J gene lost 9 bases, with 12 bases spanning the gap. The CDR3 is 12 amino acids. The DNA for the CDR3 is TGTGCCAGCAGCCTAACTAGCAACACGCAGTATTTT. This codes for CASSLTSNTQYF.

This sequence joins TRBV6-5 and TRBJ2-7, with TRBD1 matching over 7 bases. The V gene's germline CDR1 is MNHEY and CDR2 SVGAGI. The CDR3 is 15 residues long. The V segment lost 3 bases and the J segment 3 bases; nucleotides outside the gene matches: 8. The DNA of the CDR3 is TGTGCCAGCAGTTATATAGGGCAGGGGGTCTACGAGCAGTACTTC. This gives the protein CASSYIGQGVYEQYF.

CDR3 sequence (DNA): TGCAGCGTTCGTAACAGCCTGAACACTGAAGCTTTCTTT. It yields the protein CSVRNSLNTEAFF. This chain connects TRBV29-1 to TRBJ1-1; no definite D call. Germline V gives CDR1 SQVTM, CDR2 ANQGSEA. The CDR3 has 13 residues. Trimming removed 5 bases from V and 0 bases from J, with 10 bases in between.

The chain links TRBV6-1 to TRBJ1-5; D is unclear. V dropped 5 bases and J dropped 6 bases, with 11 bases sitting between them. Looked up from germline, CDR1 is MNHNS and CDR2 is SASEGT. This CDR3 has 13 residues. Here the CDR3 DNA reads TGTGCCAGCAGTTCCGCGCGATTTCAGCCCCAGCATTTT. This codes for CASSSARFQPQHF.

This chain connects TRBV5-5 to TRBJ2-2; 11 nucleotides agree with TRBD2. The germline V gene has CDR1 SGHKS and CDR2 YYEKEE (reference sequence). The CDR3 runs 18 residues. The V gene end was trimmed by 4 bases and the J gene end by 2 bases; junction bases not matched to a gene: 10. The CDR3 DNA follows: TGTGCCAGCAGCCGTTCACTAGCGGGAGTCCCAAACACCGGGGAGCTGTTTTTT. Translated: CASSRSLAGVPNTGELFF.

This clone was counted a single time. The rearrangement joins TRBV7-9 to TRBJ2-3; D may be TRBD2 (6 bases). This CDR3 comprises 15 residues. The V gene's germline CDR1 is SEHNR and CDR2 FQNEAQ (reference sequence). The V end lost 5 bases, the J end lost 1 base, and 13 bases lay between the germline ends. CDR3 protein: CASSASSARTDTQYF. The CDR3 nucleotides read TGTGCCAGCAGCGCCTCTAGCGCCCGCACAGATACGCAGTATTTT.